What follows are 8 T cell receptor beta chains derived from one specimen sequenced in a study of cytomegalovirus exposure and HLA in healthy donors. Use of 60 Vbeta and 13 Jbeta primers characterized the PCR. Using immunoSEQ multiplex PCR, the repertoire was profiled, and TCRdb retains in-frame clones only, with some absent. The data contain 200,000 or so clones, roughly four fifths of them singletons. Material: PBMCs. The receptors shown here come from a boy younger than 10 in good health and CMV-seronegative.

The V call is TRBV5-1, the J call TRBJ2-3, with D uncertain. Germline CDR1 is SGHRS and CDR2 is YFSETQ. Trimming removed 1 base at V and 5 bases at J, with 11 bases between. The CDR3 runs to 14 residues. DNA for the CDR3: TGCGCCAGCAGCTTGATCAGCGAGCAAGATACGCAGTATTTT. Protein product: CASSLISEQDTQYF.

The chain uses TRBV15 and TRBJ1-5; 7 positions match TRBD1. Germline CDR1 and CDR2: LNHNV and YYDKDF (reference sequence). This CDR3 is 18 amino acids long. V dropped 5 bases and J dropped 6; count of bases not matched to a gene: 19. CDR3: CATSSAETGIRFGQPQHF. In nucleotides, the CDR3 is TGTGCCACCAGCTCAGCCGAGACAGGGATCAGGTTTGGTCAGCCCCAGCATTTT.

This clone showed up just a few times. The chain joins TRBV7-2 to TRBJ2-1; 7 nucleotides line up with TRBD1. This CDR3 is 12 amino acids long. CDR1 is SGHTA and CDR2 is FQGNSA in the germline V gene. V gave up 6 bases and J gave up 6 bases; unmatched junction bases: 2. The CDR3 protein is CASSRTGNEQFF. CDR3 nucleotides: TGTGCCAGCAGTCGGACAGGCAATGAGCAGTTCTTC.

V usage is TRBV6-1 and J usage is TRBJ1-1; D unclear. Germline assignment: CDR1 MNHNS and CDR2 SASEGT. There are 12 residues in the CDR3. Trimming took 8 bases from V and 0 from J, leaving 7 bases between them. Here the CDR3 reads CASCQVNTEAFF. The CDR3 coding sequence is TGTGCCAGCTGTCAGGTGAACACTGAAGCTTTCTTT.

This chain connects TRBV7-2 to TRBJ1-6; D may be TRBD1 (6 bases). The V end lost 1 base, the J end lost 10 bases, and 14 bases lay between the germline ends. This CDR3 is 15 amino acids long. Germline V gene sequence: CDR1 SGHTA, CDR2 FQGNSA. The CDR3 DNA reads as TGTGCCAGCAGCTTAGTTGCAGGGGCGGAATCACCCCTCCACTTT. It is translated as CASSLVAGAESPLHF.

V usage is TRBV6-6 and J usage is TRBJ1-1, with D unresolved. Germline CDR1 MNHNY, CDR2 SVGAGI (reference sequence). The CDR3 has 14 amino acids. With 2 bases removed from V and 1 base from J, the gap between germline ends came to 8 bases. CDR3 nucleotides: TGTGCCAGCAGTTACCCTCGGGAGAACACTGAAGCTTTCTTT. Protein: CASSYPRENTEAFF.

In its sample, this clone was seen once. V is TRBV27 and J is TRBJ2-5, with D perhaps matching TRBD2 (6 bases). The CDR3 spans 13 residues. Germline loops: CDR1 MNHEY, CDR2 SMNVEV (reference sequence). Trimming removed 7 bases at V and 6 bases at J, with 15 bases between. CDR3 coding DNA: TGTGCCAGCAATCAGGAGGGAGCTAAGACCCAGTACTTC. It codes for CASNQEGAKTQYF.

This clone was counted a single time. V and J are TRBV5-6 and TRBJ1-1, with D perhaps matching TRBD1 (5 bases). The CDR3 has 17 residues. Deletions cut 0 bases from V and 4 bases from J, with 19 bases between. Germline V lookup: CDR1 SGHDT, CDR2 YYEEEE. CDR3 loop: CASSLGTRGAFPTEAFF. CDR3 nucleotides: TGTGCCAGCAGCTTGGGGACTAGGGGCGCTTTTCCCACTGAAGCTTTCTTT.